Presented here are 13 T cell receptor beta chains from one specimen sequenced in a study of cytomegalovirus exposure and HLA in healthy donors. The primer mix had 60 Vbeta and 13 Jbeta primers. TCRdb's table, derived via immunoSEQ multiplex PCR, lists solely in-frame clones and lacks some. Of approximately 160,000 clones in the sample, about 81% are singletons; the top ten hold less than 2%. The specimen was PBMCs. These receptors were taken from a woman aged 18-35 years in good health and CMV-seronegative.

The rearrangement uses TRBV7-3 and TRBJ2-2; 7 bases are a match to TRBD2. Germline loops: CDR1 SGHTA, CDR2 FQGTGA. This CDR3 is 13 amino acids long. Losses at the gene ends were 5 bases for V and 7 bases for J; bases not matched to a gene: 4. The CDR3 protein is CASSPRGGGELFF. CDR3 nucleotides: TGTGCCAGCAGCCCCCGCGGGGGCGGGGAGCTGTTTTTT.

The chain carries TRBV5-1 and TRBJ2-2; D is possibly TRBD1 (6 bases). Germline values: CDR1 SGHRS, CDR2 YFSETQ. The CDR3 has 16 amino acids. Trimming shortened V by 1 base and J by 4 bases, and 14 bases separated the two germline ends. The chain's CDR3 is CASSLRGDRSTGELFF. Here the CDR3 DNA reads TGCGCCAGCAGCTTGAGGGGAGACAGGAGCACCGGGGAGCTGTTTTTT.

This clone was seen only a few times. The CDR3 spells CASSGRTDFSGNTIYF. In nucleotides, the CDR3 is TGTGCCAGCAGCGGAAGGACAGACTTCTCTGGAAACACCATATATTTT. The rearrangement joins TRBV9 to TRBJ1-3; D is possibly TRBD1 (6 bases). CDR1 is SGDLS, CDR2 YYNGEE, per germline. The CDR3 has 16 residues. V lost 3 bases and J lost 0, with 13 bases in between.

This sequence joins TRBV11-3 and TRBJ2-2; 11 bases fit TRBD1. Germline V lookup: CDR1 SGHNT, CDR2 YENEEA. The CDR3 is 15 residues long. V lost 5 bases to trimming and J lost 6 bases; unmatched junction nucleotides: 5. As DNA, the CDR3 is TGTGCCAGCAGCCCGGACAGGGGGCCTCCCGGGGAGCTGTTTTTT. It encodes CASSPDRGPPGELFF.

The gene calls are TRBV18 and TRBJ2-5; TRBD1 matches 7 bases. CDR1 is KGHSH, CDR2 LQKENI, per germline. The CDR3 runs 13 residues. The trim removed 4 bases at V and 3 bases at J, leaving 2 bases unmatched. This CDR3 reads CASSRTGKETQYF. Written as DNA, the CDR3 is TGTGCCAGCTCACGGACAGGAAAAGAGACCCAGTACTTC.

This clone was found once. This chain connects TRBV5-1 to TRBJ2-5; 7 nucleotides match TRBD2. Germline V CDR1 and CDR2: SGHRS, YFSETQ. V lost 4 bases, J lost 4 bases, and 13 bases stayed unmatched. The CDR3 loop spans 16 amino acids. The CDR3 DNA is TGCGCCAGCAGCGACAGTATTGGCGGGAGAATAGAGACCCAGTACTTC. This encodes CASSDSIGGRIETQYF.

J is TRBJ2-2 and V is TRBV18, with unresolved D. Germline assignment: CDR1 KGHSH and CDR2 LQKENI. V was cut by 4 bases and J by 3 bases, with 6 bases left in between. This CDR3 spans 13 amino acids. CDR3 region: CASSLFDTGELFF. CDR3 nucleotide sequence: TGTGCCAGCTCACTCTTCGACACCGGGGAGCTGTTTTTT.

This rearrangement joins TRBV6-1 to TRBJ1-2, with 7 bases identical to TRBD1. This CDR3 region has 13 residues. Germline trimming cut 6 bases from V and 7 bases from J; bases unmatched to any gene: 8. Per germline, CDR1 MNHNS and CDR2 SASEGT. The CDR3 DNA reads TGTGCCAGCAGGGAACAGGGGTCAGGTGGCTACACCTTC. It specifies CASREQGSGGYTF.

The chain recombines TRBV28 with TRBJ2-3; 7 bases are shared with TRBD2. The CDR3 length is 16 residues. The ends lost 5 bases at V and 4 bases at J; junction bases unmatched: 12. The V gene's germline CDR1 is MDHEN and CDR2 SYDVKM. The CDR3 sequence is CASSTPLRELADTQYF. In nucleotides, the CDR3 is TGTGCCAGCAGTACCCCTTTGCGGGAGTTGGCAGATACGCAGTATTTT.

V gene TRBV2 combines with J gene TRBJ1-2; TRBD1 agrees at 9 bases. V trimming: 6 bases; J trimming: 3 bases; junction bases outside the gene matches: 8. Germline V gene lookup returns CDR1 SNHLY and CDR2 FYNNEI. CDR3 length: 15 amino acids. CDR3 DNA sequence: TGTGCCAGCAGGATCAACCGGGACAGGGACTATGGCTACACCTTC. It encodes CASRINRDRDYGYTF.

The chain employs TRBV5-5 and TRBJ1-6; the D is unclear. This CDR3 comprises 12 residues. The V end lost 0 bases, the J end lost 13 bases, and 8 bases lay between the germline ends. Germline V gene sequence: CDR1 SGHKS, CDR2 YYEKEE (reference sequence). The CDR3 here is CASSLEPGPLHF. The CDR3 nucleotides read TGTGCCAGCAGCTTGGAGCCAGGCCCCCTCCACTTT.

V gene TRBV19 combines with J gene TRBJ2-3; TRBD2 agrees at 12 bases. The junction had 13 bases not matched to a gene; V was cut back by 5 bases and J by 4 bases. From germline, CDR1 is LNHDA and CDR2 SQIVND (reference sequence). CDR3 length equals 18 residues. In nucleotides, the CDR3 is TGTGCCAGTAGTCTTTCCGCTAGCGGGGGGGCCCCCGCAGATACGCAGTATTTT. As protein: CASSLSASGGAPADTQYF.

CDR3 amino acids: CASRPGQGNNEQFF. CDR3 bases: TGTGCCAGCAGACCGGGACAGGGGAACAATGAGCAGTTCTTC. This rearrangement joins TRBV6-1 to TRBJ2-1, with TRBD1 matching over 10 bases. Germline V lookup: CDR1 MNHNS, CDR2 SASEGT. This CDR3 comprises 14 residues. The J segment lost 5 bases and the V segment lost 6 bases, leaving 4 bases of the junction unmatched.